Each of the 5 T cell receptor beta chains below was sequenced from the same sample in a study of OX40 agonist ivuxolimab in advanced cancers. Sequencing used immunoSEQ multiplex PCR; TCRdb keeps in-frame clones, though not all of them. There are approximately 44,000 clones in the sample; more than 75% occur only once, and about an eighth lies in the top ten. This specimen was CD4+ or CD8+ T cells sorted from blood, taken in a trial of the OX40 agonist ivuxolimab. Receptors originate from an adult with an advanced solid tumor such as melanoma, head and neck, liver or kidney cancer.

Turning to this clone: The conserved phenylalanine or tryptophan is not found at the CDR3 terminus, so this likely reflects a read error. This rearrangement joins TRBV5-8 to TRBJ1-6, with 7 bases aligning to TRBD1. The CDR3 spans 17 residues. Per the germline V gene, CDR1 is SGHTS and CDR2 is YDEGEE. After removal of 4 bases from V and 0 bases from J, the junction contained 7 bases not matched to a gene. CDR3 region: CASSRGQDSSYNSPLHL. Here the CDR3 DNA reads TGTGCCAGCAGCCGTGGACAGGATAGCTCCTATAATTCACCCCTCCACCTT.

The chain joins TRBV4-3 to TRBJ1-5; D gene ambiguous. Germline CDR1 reads LGHNA; CDR2 reads YSLEER. The CDR3 runs 15 residues. With 3 bases removed from V and 0 bases from J, the gap between germline ends came to 9 bases. The chain's CDR3 is CASSQEGYSNQPQHF. The CDR3 DNA follows: TGCGCCAGCAGCCAGGAAGGGTATAGCAATCAGCCCCAGCATTTT.

This chain uses TRBV6-5 with TRBJ1-2; D possibly corresponds to TRBD1 (6 bases). Germline-derived CDR1 and CDR2 are MNHEY and SVGAGI. Trimming left V 6 bases short and J 5 bases short, with 16 bases between. The CDR3 extends over 14 amino acids. CDR3 sequence: CASSHGGPGYGYTF. CDR3 bases: TGTGCCAGCAGCCACGGGGGCCCGGGGTATGGCTACACCTTC.

The chain uses TRBV4-3 and TRBJ1-1; D gene uncertain. From germline, CDR1 is LGHNA and CDR2 YSLEER. The CDR3 extends over 14 amino acids. V lost 1 base and J lost 5, with 11 bases in between. For the CDR3, the DNA is TGCGCCAGCAGCCAAGTCCGAGGGCCAACTGAAGCTTTCTTT. This encodes CASSQVRGPTEAFF.

The chain links TRBV6-1 to TRBJ2-7; D is possibly TRBD1 (6 bases). Deletions cut 5 bases from V and 4 bases from J, with 18 bases between. Germline values: CDR1 MNHNS, CDR2 SASEGT. CDR3 length equals 15 residues. The CDR3 protein is CASSSSGGDYYEQYF. CDR3 in DNA: TGTGCCAGCAGTTCCAGTGGGGGCGACTATTACGAGCAGTACTTC.